This is a list of T cell receptor beta chains from one sample in a study of regulatory T cells in long-lasting Graves disease. TCRdb re-analysed the multiplex PCR reads in MiXCR, keeping a single row per CDR3 protein. The repertoire has about 240,000 distinct CDR3 sequences, 20% to 25% of them found once; the top ten carry about 15%. This sample comprised peripheral blood mononuclear cells (PBMCs), obtained at new diagnosis, from a patient treated with antithyroid drugs. All receptors come from a female donor with Graves disease. The conserved cysteine and the conserved F or W are not part of the CDR3 here.

v_gene: TRBV5-1
j_gene: TRBJ2-3
CDR3aa: ASTPGQGARTDTQY

v_gene: TRBV6-5
j_gene: TRBJ1-2
CDR3aa: ASSYNTGTIGYT

v_gene: TRBV20-1
j_gene: TRBJ1-1
CDR3aa: SAREGRINTEAF

v_gene: TRBV6-2/TRBV6-3
j_gene: TRBJ2-3
CDR3aa: ASNLADGGTDTQY

v_gene: TRBV9
j_gene: TRBJ2-1
CDR3aa: ASSATGYNEQF

v_gene: TRBV2
j_gene: TRBJ2-5
CDR3aa: ASSGTFQETQY

v_gene: TRBV11-3
j_gene: -
CDR3aa: ASSPGGAHNEQF

v_gene: TRBV4-1
j_gene: TRBJ1-5
CDR3aa: ASSPGDRGRGNQPQH

v_gene: TRBV5-1
j_gene: TRBJ1-2
CDR3aa: ASSLAQGEGYT

v_gene: TRBV12-5
j_gene: TRBJ1-3
CDR3aa: ASGPASLSGNTIY

v_gene: TRBV24-1
j_gene: TRBJ1-2
CDR3aa: ATSDTPGGGGAYGYT

v_gene: TRBV7-3
j_gene: TRBJ1-1
CDR3aa: ASSRDTDTEAF

v_gene: TRBV11-3
j_gene: TRBJ2-4
CDR3aa: ASSLNRWGKERELNQY

v_gene: TRBV10-3
j_gene: TRBJ1-1
CDR3aa: AAGARPFEAF

v_gene: TRBV20-1
j_gene: TRBJ2-3
CDR3aa: SARESLGTDTQY

v_gene: TRBV5-5
j_gene: TRBJ1-1
CDR3aa: ASSPDVGTTTPRTF

v_gene: TRBV2
j_gene: TRBJ1-5
CDR3aa: ASSARMSNQPQH

v_gene: TRBV12-3/TRBV12-4
j_gene: TRBJ1-5
CDR3aa: ASSLNRQPQH

v_gene: TRBV6-1
j_gene: TRBJ2-5
CDR3aa: ASSTGTIEETQY

v_gene: TRBV29-1
j_gene: TRBJ2-1
CDR3aa: SVEKLQGRINEQF

v_gene: TRBV7-3
j_gene: TRBJ1-1
CDR3aa: ASSFGTGKEGTEAF

v_gene: TRBV3-1
j_gene: TRBJ2-7
CDR3aa: ASSSRDVAGGQY

v_gene: TRBV4-1
j_gene: TRBJ2-2
CDR3aa: ASSQGPGRDNTGELF

v_gene: TRBV15
j_gene: TRBJ2-7
CDR3aa: ATRRDLSYEQY

v_gene: TRBV7-9
j_gene: TRBJ2-7
CDR3aa: ASSLLAGVTYEQY

v_gene: TRBV15
j_gene: TRBJ2-3
CDR3aa: ATSREATGDTQY

v_gene: TRBV18
j_gene: TRBJ1-3
CDR3aa: ASSHTGQGDGNTIY

v_gene: TRBV20-1
j_gene: TRBJ1-1
CDR3aa: SARLQRTGPMNTEAF

v_gene: TRBV29-1
j_gene: TRBJ2-4
CDR3aa: SVQTGSGKNIQY

v_gene: TRBV20-1
j_gene: TRBJ2-3
CDR3aa: SARDRVLHGADTQY

v_gene: TRBV5-1
j_gene: TRBJ2-2
CDR3aa: ASRSRTGANTGELF

v_gene: TRBV29-1
j_gene: TRBJ1-1
CDR3aa: SGGQGNTEAF

v_gene: TRBV12-3/TRBV12-4
j_gene: TRBJ2-3
CDR3aa: ASQREISTDTQY

v_gene: TRBV6-2/TRBV6-3
j_gene: TRBJ2-1
CDR3aa: ASSYSRTYNEQF

v_gene: TRBV2
j_gene: TRBJ2-3
CDR3aa: ASSLGLAGVTDTQY

v_gene: TRBV18
j_gene: TRBJ1-1
CDR3aa: ASSPPGGQGWEAF

v_gene: TRBV12-3/TRBV12-4
j_gene: TRBJ1-5
CDR3aa: ASSLRSNSNQPQH

v_gene: TRBV7-8
j_gene: TRBJ2-7
CDR3aa: ASSTNSGGREQY

v_gene: TRBV6-5
j_gene: TRBJ2-3
CDR3aa: ASSLGQLDTQY

v_gene: TRBV15
j_gene: TRBJ2-2
CDR3aa: ATSRERGTNTGELF

v_gene: TRBV10-1
j_gene: TRBJ2-1
CDR3aa: ASSDGTSGGFSYNEQF

v_gene: TRBV6-2/TRBV6-3
j_gene: TRBJ1-1
CDR3aa: ASRDRVAF

v_gene: TRBV7-2
j_gene: TRBJ2-1
CDR3aa: ASSYSGGGYNEQF

v_gene: TRBV20-1
j_gene: TRBJ2-5
CDR3aa: SARDPAQETQY

v_gene: TRBV6-2/TRBV6-3
j_gene: TRBJ2-6
CDR3aa: ASSDLAGGRGANVLT

v_gene: TRBV7-2
j_gene: TRBJ2-1
CDR3aa: ASSSQLAGDSYNEQF

v_gene: TRBV6-2/TRBV6-3
j_gene: TRBJ2-7
CDR3aa: ASSSWTSDTYEQY

v_gene: TRBV7-9
j_gene: TRBJ1-2
CDR3aa: ASSQRQGVRYGYT

v_gene: TRBV3-1
j_gene: TRBJ2-7
CDR3aa: ASSQEGGAAEQY

v_gene: TRBV4-3
j_gene: TRBJ2-2
CDR3aa: ASSQSRQPTGELF

v_gene: TRBV3-1
j_gene: TRBJ1-1
CDR3aa: ASSQGSGTEAF

v_gene: TRBV7-2
j_gene: TRBJ2-1
CDR3aa: ASSWTGTNSYNEQF

v_gene: TRBV12-3/TRBV12-4
j_gene: TRBJ1-3
CDR3aa: ASSQGSSGNTIY

v_gene: TRBV11-3
j_gene: TRBJ2-2
CDR3aa: ASSLAATGRSGELF

v_gene: TRBV10-3
j_gene: TRBJ2-6
CDR3aa: AISESGSGALVGANVLT